The 20 T cell receptor beta chains in this list originate from one sample, sequenced in a study of identical twins' blood T cells. TCRdb processed the 5' RACE reads anew with MiXCR; each CDR3 protein has one entry. The data contain around 380,000 distinct CDR3 sequences, roughly 31% of them singletons. Sequenced: PBMCs. These receptor sequences come from a woman aged 18 to 50 in good health.

A single count supports this clonotype. The V gene is TRBV7-9, the J gene TRBJ1-1; a possible D gene is TRBD1 (5 bases). Germline values: CDR1 SEHNR, CDR2 FQNEAQ (reference sequence). Trimming removed 5 bases at V and 1 base at J, with 14 bases between. The CDR3 extends over 15 amino acids. The CDR3 sequence is CASSDRDPENTEAFF. The CDR3 DNA reads as TGTGCCAGCAGCGACCGGGACCCCGAGAACACTGAAGCTTTCTTT.

The table lists this clonotype with many counts. The chain has TRBV20-1 and TRBJ1-1; D may be TRBD1 (6 bases). Germline V gives CDR1 DFQATT, CDR2 SNEGSKA (reference sequence). The CDR3 runs to 13 residues. Trimming removed 5 bases at V and 6 bases at J, with 16 bases between. The CDR3 DNA reads as TGCAGTGCTCCGGGACAAGGGACTGCTGAAGCTTTCTTT. Protein: CSAPGQGTAEAFF.

This clonotype occurred a few times. The chain links TRBV11-1 to TRBJ1-2; 7 positions agree with TRBD1. Germline CDR1 SGHAT, CDR2 FQDESV (reference sequence). Losses at the gene ends were 3 bases for V and 4 bases for J; bases not matched to a gene: 5. The CDR3 has 14 amino acids. The DNA for the CDR3 is TGTGCCAGCAGCTTCAGGGGGTCGGCCTATGGCTACACCTTC. Translation: CASSFRGSAYGYTF.

For this clonotype: This may stem from a read error, because a much larger clone lies one nucleotide away. The rearrangement links TRBV3-1 to TRBJ2-1; no definite D call. Germline V gives CDR1 LGHDT, CDR2 YNNKEL (reference sequence). The V and J ends lost 1 base and 5 bases respectively, with 15 bases between them. The CDR3 is 16 residues long. The CDR3 coding sequence is TGTGCCAGCAGCCAAGTTGGCCAGCTTGCCAACAATGAGCAGTTCTTC. Translating gives CASSQVGQLANNEQFF.

This clonotype showed up many times. The rearrangement joins TRBV5-4 to TRBJ2-7; the match to TRBD2 covers 10 bases. CDR1 and CDR2 (germline): SGHNT, YYREEE (reference sequence). The V and J ends lost 3 bases and 2 bases, in that order; junction bases with no gene match: 8. The CDR3 contains 16 residues. The DNA for the CDR3 is TGTGCCAGCAGCTCAATGAAAGCGGGAGGGCCCTACGAGCAGTACTTC. This translates into CASSSMKAGGPYEQYF.

This chain uses TRBV6-2 or TRBV6-3 with TRBJ1-2; no clear D gene. Germline V gene data show CDR1 as MNHEY and CDR2 as SVGEGT. The V and J ends lost 5 bases and 7 bases respectively, with 11 bases between them. This CDR3 has 12 residues. In DNA form, the CDR3 reads TGTGCCAGCAGTCTTTCTCCGGGTGGCTACACCTTC. Its translation is CASSLSPGGYTF.

This chain links TRBV29-1 with TRBJ1-1, with D tentatively TRBD1 (6 bases). Between the trimmed V and J ends, which lost 6 bases and 1 base, there was a span of 12 bases. The CDR3 spans 13 residues. Germline V gene data show CDR1 as SQVTM and CDR2 as ANQGSEA. The chain's CDR3 is CSVGLRGNTEAFF. The CDR3 DNA reads TGCAGCGTGGGCCTCAGGGGGAACACTGAAGCTTTCTTT.

This clonotype was seen only once. A junction end diverges from the germline sequence, so it may reflect a read error. This chain joins TRBV27 and TRBJ1-1; D gene uncertain. This CDR3 contains 13 residues. Germline lookup yields CDR1 MNHEY and CDR2 SMNVEV (reference sequence). The CDR3 loop reads CTSRLGRDTEAFF. For the CDR3, the DNA is TGTACCAGCAGGCTAGGCCGGGACACTGAAGCTTTCTTT.

This clonotype was seen a few times. The V and J genes are TRBV20-1 and TRBJ1-1; D unclear. V was pared by 3 bases and J by 4 bases, with 15 bases between. Germline assignment: CDR1 DFQATT and CDR2 SNEGSKA (reference sequence). The CDR3 has 14 residues. This chain's CDR3 is CSASHTPRGTEAFF. The CDR3 DNA follows: TGCAGTGCTAGCCACACCCCGCGGGGCACTGAAGCTTTCTTT.

In its sample, this clonotype was seen a few times. The chain links TRBV6-4 to TRBJ1-5, with D uncertain. In germline, CDR1 is MRHNA, CDR2 SNTAGT. Between the trimmed V and J ends, which lost 11 bases and 7 bases, there was a span of 12 bases. This CDR3 is 11 amino acids long. The CDR3 here is CAAGRQQPQHF. Written as DNA, the CDR3 is TGTGCCGCTGGTAGACAACAGCCCCAGCATTTT.

This clonotype was observed a handful of times. The V gene is TRBV5-5, the J gene TRBJ1-2; D gene uncertain. The CDR3 is 15 amino acids. CDR1 and CDR2 (germline): SGHKS, YYEKEE (reference sequence). V lost 4 bases and J lost 7, with 20 bases in between. Here the CDR3 DNA reads TGTGCCAGCAGCCCGTTCGTTGAGGGCCCCCTTGGCTACACCTTC. It encodes CASSPFVEGPLGYTF. Variable domain in full (rest from reference TRBV5-5 and TRBJ1-2): DAGVTQSPTHLIKTRGQQVTLRCSPISGHKSVSWYQQVLGQGPQFIFQYYEKEERGRGNFPDRFSARQFPNYSSELNVNALLLGDSALYLCASSPFVEGPLGYTFGSGTRLTVV.

The rearrangement links TRBV3-1 to TRBJ1-6; D is uncertain. Germline V gene data show CDR1 as LGHDT and CDR2 as YNNKEL (reference sequence). The CDR3 runs to 17 residues. V lost 5 bases and J lost 0, with 14 bases in between. CDR3 nucleotides: TGTGCCAGCAGCGACTGGGCGGGGAGCTCCTATAATTCACCCCTCCACTTT. It specifies CASSDWAGSSYNSPLHF. The full variable domain, completed using reference TRBV3-1 and TRBJ1-6, is DTAVSQTPKYLVTQMGNDKSIKCEQNLGHDTMYWYKQDSKKFLKIMFSYNNKELIINETVPNRFSPKSPDKAHLNLHINSLELGDSAVYFCASSDWAGSSYNSPLHFGNGTRLTVT.

This clonotype was counted many times. The rearrangement links TRBV21-1 to TRBJ1-4. TRBV21-1 is annotated as a pseudogene. The CDR3 sequence is 15 residues long. This CDR3 is CASSKGPGYNEKLFF. CDR3 sequence (DNA): TGTGCCAGCAGCAAAGGCCCAGGCTACAATGAAAAACTGTTTTTT.

The chain employs TRBV6-6 and TRBJ1-5, with D unresolved. CDR3 length equals 16 residues. Germline lookup yields CDR1 MNHNY and CDR2 SVGAGI (reference sequence). V lost 0 bases to trimming and J lost 0 bases, with 9 bases between them. CDR3 bases: TGTGCCAGCAGTTACTCGCCACAGATTAGCAATCAGCCCCAGCATTTT. Its protein is CASSYSPQISNQPQHF.

Comments on this clonotype: Sequence at one end of the junction differs from germline and may be a read error. The rearrangement uses TRBV7-6 and TRBJ1-1; D is unresolved. CDR1 and CDR2 from the germline V gene are SGHVS and FNYEAQ. The CDR3 sequence is 14 residues long. The chain's CDR3 is CASSLLPGNTEVFF. The CDR3 DNA reads as TGTGCCAGCAGCTTACTTCCAGGAAACACTGAAGTTTTCTTT.

This clonotype has only a few counts. V is TRBV6-6 and J is TRBJ1-2, with no clear D. CDR3 length: 17 amino acids. In germline, CDR1 is MNHNY, CDR2 SVGAGI (reference sequence). V shed 2 bases and J shed 2 bases, with 18 bases lying between them. CDR3 in DNA: TGTGCCAGCAGTTACACCACGATCGAGATTTCGAACTATGGCTACACCTTC. This translates into CASSYTTIEISNYGYTF.

CDR3 bases: TGCAGCGTTTCGACCGTCCGAACCGGGACCCAAGGCACCGGGGAGCTGTTTTTT. Its protein product is CSVSTVRTGTQGTGELFF. J is TRBJ2-2 and V is TRBV29-1, with D perhaps given as TRBD1 or TRBD2 (5 bases each). V was shortened by 5 bases and J by 4 bases, with 26 bases between the two germline ends. CDR3 length: 18 residues. Germline V CDR1 and CDR2: SQVTM, ANQGSEA.

The genes are TRBV7-9 and TRBJ1-6, with D perhaps TRBD1 (5 bases). V dropped 5 bases and J dropped 9 bases, with 20 bases sitting between them. The CDR3 consists of 16 residues. Germline CDR1 SEHNR, CDR2 FQNEAQ (reference sequence). CDR3 DNA sequence: TGTGCCAGCAGCACGCGGCCGCAGGGAATGGCTTCACCCCTCCACTTT. Residues: CASSTRPQGMASPLHF.

This clonotype has just a few counts. This chain connects TRBV6-6 to TRBJ1-2; no reliable D call. This CDR3 has 13 amino acids. The V and J ends lost 4 bases and 4 bases respectively, with 10 bases between them. Germline V gene sequence: CDR1 MNHNY, CDR2 SVGAGI (reference sequence). CDR3 nucleotide sequence: TGTGCCAGCAGTTTGGACGGAGCCTATGGCTACACCTTC. This translates into CASSLDGAYGYTF.

This clonotype has just a few counts. The CDR3 DNA reads TGTGCCAGCAGTCGGTTCGCATCTCTTTACACCGGGGAGCTGTTTTTT. Encoded protein: CASSRFASLYTGELFF. The V gene is TRBV6-2 or TRBV6-3, the J gene TRBJ2-2, with no clear D. This CDR3 spans 16 amino acids. CDR1 and CDR2 (germline): MNHEY, SVGEGT. The germline V and J ends were trimmed by 5 bases and 3 bases, with 16 bases remaining between them.